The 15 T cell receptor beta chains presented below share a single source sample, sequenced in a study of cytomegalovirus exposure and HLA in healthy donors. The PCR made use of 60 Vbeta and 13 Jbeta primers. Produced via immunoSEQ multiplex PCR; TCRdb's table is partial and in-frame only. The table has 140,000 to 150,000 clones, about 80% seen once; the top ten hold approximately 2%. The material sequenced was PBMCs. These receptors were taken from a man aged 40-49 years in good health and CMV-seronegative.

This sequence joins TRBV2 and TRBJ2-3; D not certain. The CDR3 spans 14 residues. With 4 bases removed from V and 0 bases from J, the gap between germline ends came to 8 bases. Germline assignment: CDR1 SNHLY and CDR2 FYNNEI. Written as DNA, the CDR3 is TGTGCCAGCAGTGGGTTCGGGAGCACAGATACGCAGTATTTT. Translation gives CASSGFGSTDTQYF. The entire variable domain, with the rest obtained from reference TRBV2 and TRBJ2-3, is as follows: EPEVTQTPSHQVTQMGQEVILRCVPISNHLYFYWYRQILGQKVEFLVSFYNNEISEKSEIFDDQFSVERPDGSNFTLKIRSTKLEDSAMYFCASSGFGSTDTQYFGPGTRLTVL.

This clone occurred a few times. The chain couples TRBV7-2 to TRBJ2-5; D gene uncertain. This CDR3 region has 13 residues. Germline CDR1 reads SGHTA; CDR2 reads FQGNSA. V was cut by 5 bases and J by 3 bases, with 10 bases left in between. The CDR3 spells CASSPGPKETQYF. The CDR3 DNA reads TGTGCCAGCAGCCCTGGGCCCAAAGAGACCCAGTACTTC.

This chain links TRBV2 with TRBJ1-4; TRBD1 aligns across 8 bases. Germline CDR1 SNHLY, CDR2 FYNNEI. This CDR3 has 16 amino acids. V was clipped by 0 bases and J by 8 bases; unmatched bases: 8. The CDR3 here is CASSEATGQGWEKLFF. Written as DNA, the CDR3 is TGTGCCAGCAGTGAAGCGACCGGACAGGGTTGGGAAAAACTGTTTTTT. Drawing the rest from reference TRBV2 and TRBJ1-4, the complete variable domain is EPEVTQTPSHQVTQMGQEVILRCVPISNHLYFYWYRQILGQKVEFLVSFYNNEISEKSEIFDDQFSVERPDGSNFTLKIRSTKLEDSAMYFCASSEATGQGWEKLFFGSGTQLSVL.

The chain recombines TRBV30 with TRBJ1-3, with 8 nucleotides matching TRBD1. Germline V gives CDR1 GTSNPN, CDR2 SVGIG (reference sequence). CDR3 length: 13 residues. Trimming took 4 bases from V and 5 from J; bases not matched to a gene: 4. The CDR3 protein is CAWTWTGRNTIYF. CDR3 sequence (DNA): TGTGCCTGGACTTGGACAGGGAGAAACACCATATATTTT.

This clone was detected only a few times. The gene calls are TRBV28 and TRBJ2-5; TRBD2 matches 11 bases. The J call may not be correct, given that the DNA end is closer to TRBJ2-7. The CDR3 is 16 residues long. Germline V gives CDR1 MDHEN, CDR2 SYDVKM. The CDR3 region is CASSPGVAGGNDEQYF. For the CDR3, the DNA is TGTGCCAGCAGCCCTGGGGTAGCGGGGGGGAATGACGAGCAGTACTTC.

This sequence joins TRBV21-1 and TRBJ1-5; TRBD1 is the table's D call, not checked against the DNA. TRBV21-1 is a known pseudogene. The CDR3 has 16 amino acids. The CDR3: CASSPRDRHTNQPQHF. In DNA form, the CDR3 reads TGTGCCAGCAGCCCCCGGGACAGGCATACCAATCAGCCCCAGCATTTT.

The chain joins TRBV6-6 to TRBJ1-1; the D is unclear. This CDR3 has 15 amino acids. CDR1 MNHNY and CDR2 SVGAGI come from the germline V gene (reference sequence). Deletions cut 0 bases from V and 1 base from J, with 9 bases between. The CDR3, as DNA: TGTGCCAGCAGTTACTCGAGTTTTGGGAACACTGAAGCTTTCTTT. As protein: CASSYSSFGNTEAFF.

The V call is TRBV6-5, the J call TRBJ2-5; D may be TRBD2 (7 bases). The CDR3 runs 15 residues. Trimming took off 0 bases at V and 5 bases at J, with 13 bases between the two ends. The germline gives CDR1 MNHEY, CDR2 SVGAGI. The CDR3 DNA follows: TGTGCCAGCAGTTACTCGGCGGGGGCGTTTGAGACCCAGTACTTC. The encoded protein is CASSYSAGAFETQYF.

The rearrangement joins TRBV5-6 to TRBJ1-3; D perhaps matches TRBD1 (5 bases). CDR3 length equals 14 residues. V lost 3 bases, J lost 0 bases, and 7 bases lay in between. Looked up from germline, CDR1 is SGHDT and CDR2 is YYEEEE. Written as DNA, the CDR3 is TGTGCCAGCAGCTGGGGGGGCTCTGGAAACACCATATATTTT. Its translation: CASSWGGSGNTIYF.

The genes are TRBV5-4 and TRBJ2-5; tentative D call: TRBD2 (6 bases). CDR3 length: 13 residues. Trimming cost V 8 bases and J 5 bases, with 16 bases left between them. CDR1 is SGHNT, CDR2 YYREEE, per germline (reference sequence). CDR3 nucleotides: TGTGCCAGTAATTCCGGGACTGGGGAGACCCAGTACTTC. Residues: CASNSGTGETQYF.

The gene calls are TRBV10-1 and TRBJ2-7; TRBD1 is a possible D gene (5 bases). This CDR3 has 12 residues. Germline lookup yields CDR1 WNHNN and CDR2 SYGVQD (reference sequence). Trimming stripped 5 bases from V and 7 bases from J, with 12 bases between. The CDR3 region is CASSYGASEQYF. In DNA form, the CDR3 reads TGCGCCAGCAGTTATGGGGCATCTGAGCAGTACTTC.

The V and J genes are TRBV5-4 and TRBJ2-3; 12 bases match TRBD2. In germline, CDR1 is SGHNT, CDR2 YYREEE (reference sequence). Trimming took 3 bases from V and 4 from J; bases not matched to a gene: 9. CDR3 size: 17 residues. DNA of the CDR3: TGTGCCAGCAGCTCAGTTCCTAGCGGGGGGGGACCAGATACGCAGTATTTT. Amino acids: CASSSVPSGGGPDTQYF. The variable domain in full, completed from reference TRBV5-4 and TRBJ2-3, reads ETGVTQSPTHLIKTRGQQVTLRCSSQSGHNTVSWYQQALGQGPQFIFQYYREEENGRGNFPPRFSGLQFPNYSSELNVNALELDDSALYLCASSSVPSGGGPDTQYFGPGTRLTVL.

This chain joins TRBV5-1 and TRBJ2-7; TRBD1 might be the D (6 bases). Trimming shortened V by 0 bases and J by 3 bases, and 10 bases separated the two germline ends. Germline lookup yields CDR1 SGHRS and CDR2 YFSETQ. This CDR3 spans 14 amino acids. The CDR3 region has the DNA TGCGCCAGCAGCTTGGGAGGACAGTTCTACGAGCAGTACTTC. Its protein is CASSLGGQFYEQYF.

Here the CDR3 DNA reads TGTGCCAGCAGTGAGAACGGCGGGGGATCGAACACCGGGGAGCTGTTTTTT. Its protein product is CASSENGGGSNTGELFF. The chain employs TRBV6-1 and TRBJ2-2; 7 bases fit TRBD2. The germline V gene encodes CDR1 MNHNS and CDR2 SASEGT. The V and J ends lost 3 bases and 0 bases, in that order; junction bases with no gene match: 7. The CDR3 loop spans 17 amino acids.

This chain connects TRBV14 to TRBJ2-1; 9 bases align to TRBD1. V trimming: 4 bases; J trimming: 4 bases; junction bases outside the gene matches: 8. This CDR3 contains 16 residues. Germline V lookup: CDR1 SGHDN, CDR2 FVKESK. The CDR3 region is CASSRHRGTGYNEQFF. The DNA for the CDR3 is TGTGCCAGCAGCCGGCATAGGGGGACAGGGTACAATGAGCAGTTCTTC.